This T cell receptor beta chain was sequenced during a study of blood T cell repertoires in COVID-19. Study-wide background: Acute-phase and convalescent COVID-19 samples originated in the United States, Italy and Spain. Sources were T cells, B-cell-depleted T cells, or PBMCs; the material itself was cDNA or gDNA.

As originally analysed: For nucleated cells, counts were estimated from reference gene primer amplification. Generated by immunoSEQ multiplex PCR, the TCRdb table keeps only in-frame clones and is missing some. The DNA was the basis for D and trimming; V, J and clone size are from that table. Among about 120,000 clones listed, around 79% were seen once. Only a few counts were recorded for this clone. Germline V CDR1 and CDR2: GTSNPN, SVGIG (reference sequence). V lost 8 bases to trimming and J lost 2 bases, with 13 bases between them. The CDR3 covers 12 residues. This TCR was recovered from a man between 65 and 85 years old with acute or convalescent COVID-19. This chain connects TRBV30 to TRBJ2-7, with D tentatively TRBD1 (6 bases). Sequencing used peripheral blood. The CDR3 bases are TGTGCCCAAAAACAGGGAACCTACGAGCAGTACTTC. Protein product: CAQKQGTYEQYF.